This T cell receptor (beta chain) was recorded in a study of T and B cells in COVID-19 patients. At the level of the study: Most recovered patients had mild to moderate COVID-19 treated as outpatients.

V lost 2 bases, J lost 4 bases, and 5 bases lay in between. CDR1 is WNHNN, CDR2 SYGVQD, per germline (reference sequence). This CDR3 comprises 13 residues. BIOMED2 TRB-A/B primer pools were used in multiplex TRB PCR. MiXCR, applied by TCRdb to the multiplex PCR reads, yields one record per CDR3 protein. This sample has around 1,500 distinct CDR3 sequences, with roughly 25% found just once. TRB was amplified from about 250-500 ng of blood genomic DNA. As to this clonotype: The antigen remains undetermined.

Study-wide points: Clonality of TRB repertoires was high in active COVID-19; recovery brought above-healthy diversity and richness. No sequencing was yet done of CD4+, regulatory or CD8+ subsets, or of SARS-CoV-2-responsive or tetramer+ sorted cells.

V gene TRBV10-1 combines with J gene TRBJ2-2; D remains unclear. The sample was blood. This sequence originates from a human donor with active COVID-19. Here the CDR3 reads CASSEGGTGELFF. In DNA, the CDR3 is TGCGCCAGCAGTGAGGGCGGCACCGGGGAGCTGTTTTTT.